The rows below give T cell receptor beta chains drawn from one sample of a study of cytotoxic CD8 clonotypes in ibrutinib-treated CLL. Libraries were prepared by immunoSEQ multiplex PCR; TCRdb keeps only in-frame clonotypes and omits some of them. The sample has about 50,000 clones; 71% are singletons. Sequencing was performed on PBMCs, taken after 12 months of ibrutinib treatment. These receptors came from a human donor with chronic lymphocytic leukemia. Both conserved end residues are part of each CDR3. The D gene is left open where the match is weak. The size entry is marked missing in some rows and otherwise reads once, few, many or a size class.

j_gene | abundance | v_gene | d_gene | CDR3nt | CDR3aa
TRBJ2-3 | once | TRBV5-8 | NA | TGTGCCAGCAGCGCCTATACGGGATTTAGCACAGATACGCAGTATTTT | CASSAYTGFSTDTQYF
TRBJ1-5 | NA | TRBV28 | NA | TGTGCCAGCAGTTTGGACAGTCCATATAGCAATCAGCCCCAGCATTTT | CASSLDSPYSNQPQHF
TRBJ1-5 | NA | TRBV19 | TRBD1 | TGTGCCAGTAGTATATTAGGGACAGGGGTGGATCAGCCCCAGCATTTT | CASSILGTGVDQPQHF
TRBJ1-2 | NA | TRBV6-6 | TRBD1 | TGTGCCAGCAGACCCGGGACAGGGAACTATGGCTACACCTTC | CASRPGTGNYGYTF
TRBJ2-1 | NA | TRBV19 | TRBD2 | TGTGCCAGTAGACCCTACGGGACTAGCGGGAACAATGAGCAGTTCTTC | CASRPYGTSGNNEQFF
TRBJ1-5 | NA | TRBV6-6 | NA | TGTGCCAGCAGTCCGAACAGCAATCAGCCCCAGCATTTT | CASSPNSNQPQHF
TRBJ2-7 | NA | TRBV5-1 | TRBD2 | TGCGCCAGCAGCCCCATAGCGGGGGACGACGAGCAGTACTTC | CASSPIAGDDEQYF
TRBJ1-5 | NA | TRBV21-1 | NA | TGTGCCAGCAGCACTCGGTTAGACCAGCCCCAGCATTTT | CASSTRLDQPQHF
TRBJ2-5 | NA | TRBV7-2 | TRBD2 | TGTGCCAGCAGCTTAGAAGCGGGATCTCAAGAGACCCAGTACTTC | CASSLEAGSQETQYF
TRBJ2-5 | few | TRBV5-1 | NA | TGCGCCAGCAGCTTGGGGGTAGAGACCCAGTACTTC | CASSLGVETQYF
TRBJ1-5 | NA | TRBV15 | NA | TGTGCCACCAGCAGAGGAGGAGCAGAAGTAAATCAGCCCCAGCATTTT | CATSRGGAEVNQPQHF
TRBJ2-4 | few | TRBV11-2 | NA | TGTGCCAGTAGGGGGGACCAAAACATTCAGTACTTC | CASRGDQNIQYF
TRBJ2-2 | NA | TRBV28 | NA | TGTGCCAGCAGGGCGGTAGCGAGCGGGGAGCTGTTTTTT | CASRAVASGELFF
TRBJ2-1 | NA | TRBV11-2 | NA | TGTGCCAGCAGCGGTCCGAGACGCTCCTACAATGAGCAGTTCTTC | CASSGPRRSYNEQFF
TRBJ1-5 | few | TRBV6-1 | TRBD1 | TGTGCCAGCAGTGAATCAGGGGGTGGTCAGCCCCAGCATTTT | CASSESGGGQPQHF
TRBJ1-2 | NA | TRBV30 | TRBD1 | TGTGCCTGGATGAGGGACAGAACGACCTATGGCTACACCTTC | CAWMRDRTTYGYTF
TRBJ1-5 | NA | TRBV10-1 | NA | TGCGCCAGCACCCCATGGGGATTTAGCAATCAGCCCCAGCATTTT | CASTPWGFSNQPQHF
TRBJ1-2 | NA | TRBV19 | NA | TGTGCCAGTAGTCCGCCAACGGGCACAGGGAAAGTCGCAGGCTACACCTTC | CASSPPTGTGKVAGYTF
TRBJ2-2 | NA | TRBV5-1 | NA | TGCGCCAGCAGCACCGTAGGAGGCCCCGGGGAGCTGTTTTTT | CASSTVGGPGELFF
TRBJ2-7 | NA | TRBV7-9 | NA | TGTGCCAGCGGCTTCGGCGAGCAGTACTTC | CASGFGEQYF
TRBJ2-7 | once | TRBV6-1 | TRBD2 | TGTGCCAGCAGTGAGACTAGCGGGAATTGGTACGAGCAGTACTTC | CASSETSGNWYEQYF
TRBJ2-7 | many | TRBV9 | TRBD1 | TGTGCCAGCAGCTCCGACAGGGGACCCTCCTACGAGCAGTACTTC | CASSSDRGPSYEQYF
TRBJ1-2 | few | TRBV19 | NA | TGTGCCAGTAGATACTCCCTGGGGGACTATGGCTACACCTTC | CASRYSLGDYGYTF
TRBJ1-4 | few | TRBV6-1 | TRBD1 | TGTGCCAGCAAACAGGGGAGTGGAGAAAAACTGTTTTTT | CASKQGSGEKLFF
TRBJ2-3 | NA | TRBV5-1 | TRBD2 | TGCGCCAGCAGATATGGGACTAGCGGGAGCACTAGCACAGATACGCAGTATTTT | CASRYGTSGSTSTDTQYF
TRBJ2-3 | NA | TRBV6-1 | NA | TGTGCCAGCAGTGAAGTTTTGTCAGATACGCAGTATTTT | CASSEVLSDTQYF
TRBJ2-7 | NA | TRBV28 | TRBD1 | TGTGCCAGCAGTCCGACAACAGGGGATTCCTACGAGCAGTACTTC | CASSPTTGDSYEQYF
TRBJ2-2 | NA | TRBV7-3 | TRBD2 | TGTGCCAGCAGCTTAAGCGGGGGGATGAACACCGGGGAGCTGTTTTTT | CASSLSGGMNTGELFF
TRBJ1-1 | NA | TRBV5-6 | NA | TGTGCCAGCAGCTTCGGCTATAACACTGAAGCTTTCTTT | CASSFGYNTEAFF
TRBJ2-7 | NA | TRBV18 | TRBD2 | TGTGCCAGCTCACCAGGGACTAGCGGTACCTACGAGCAGTACTTC | CASSPGTSGTYEQYF
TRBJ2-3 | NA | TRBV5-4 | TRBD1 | TGTGCCAGCAGCTTGCCACCGGGACAGGGGTTATCAGATACGCAGTATTTT | CASSLPPGQGLSDTQYF
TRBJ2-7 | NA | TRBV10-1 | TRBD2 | TGCGCCAGCAGAGGACTAGCGGGAGGCCTATCCTACGAGCAGTACTTC | CASRGLAGGLSYEQYF
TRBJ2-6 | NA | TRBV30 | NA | TGTGCCTGGAGTGTACCACTACCAAAGAACTCTGGGGCCAACGTCCTGACTTTC | CAWSVPLPKNSGANVLTF
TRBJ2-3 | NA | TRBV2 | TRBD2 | TGTGCCACCCTCACCAGCGGGACGGATGTAGATACGCAGTATTTT | CATLTSGTDVDTQYF
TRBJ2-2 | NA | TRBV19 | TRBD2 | TGTGCCAGTAGTAAGGGGGGACTAGCGGGAGTCGCCGGGGAGCTGTTTTTT | CASSKGGLAGVAGELFF
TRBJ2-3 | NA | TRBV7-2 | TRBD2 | TGTGCCAGCAGGATGCTGAGCGGGAGGGGCACAGATACGCAGTATTTT | CASRMLSGRGTDTQYF
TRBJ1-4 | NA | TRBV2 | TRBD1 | TGTGCCAGCAGTGTCCAACAGGGGGGAACGGGGCAACTGTTTTTT | CASSVQQGGTGQLFF
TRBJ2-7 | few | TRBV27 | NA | TGTGCCAGCAGATTGGGACACGGGAGCTACGAGCAGTACTTC | CASRLGHGSYEQYF
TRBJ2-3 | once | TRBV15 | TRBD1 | TGTGCCACCAGCAGAGTCACGGGGACAGGGGGGAGCGGTACGCAGTATTTT | CATSRVTGTGGSGTQYF
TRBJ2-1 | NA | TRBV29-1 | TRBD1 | TGCAGCGTGGGGGACAGGGTCACTGAGCAGTTCTTC | CSVGDRVTEQFF
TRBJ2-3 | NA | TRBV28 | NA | TGTGCCAGCAGTCCCACCCGGGATACGCAGTATTTT | CASSPTRDTQYF
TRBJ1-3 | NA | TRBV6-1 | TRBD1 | TGTGCCAGCAGTAAGGGGGCCCCTGGAAACACCATATATTTT | CASSKGAPGNTIYF
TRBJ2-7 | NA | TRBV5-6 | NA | TGTGCCAGCAGCCTAACCTACGAGCAGTACTTC | CASSLTYEQYF
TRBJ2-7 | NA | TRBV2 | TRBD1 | TGTGCCAGCAAATTATACCGGGACAGAGCCTACGAGCAGTACTTC | CASKLYRDRAYEQYF
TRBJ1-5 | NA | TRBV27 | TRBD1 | TGTGCCAGCAGTCTCACAGGGGGGGGGCAGCCCCAGCATTTT | CASSLTGGGQPQHF
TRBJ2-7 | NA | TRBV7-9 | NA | TGTGCCAGCAGCTTAGGGTGGGGCAGGGGCTACGAGCAGTACTTC | CASSLGWGRGYEQYF
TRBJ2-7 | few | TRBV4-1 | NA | TGCGCCAGCAGCCAAGATAGGGGCGAGCAGTACTTC | CASSQDRGEQYF
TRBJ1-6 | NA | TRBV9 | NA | TGTGCCAGCAGCGTAGTTTTAGGTTCACCCCTCCACTTT | CASSVVLGSPLHF
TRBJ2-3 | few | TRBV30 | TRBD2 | TGTGCCTTTGGACTAGCGGGAGGACGGGGTACGCAGTATTTT | CAFGLAGGRGTQYF
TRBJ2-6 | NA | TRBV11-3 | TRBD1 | TGTGCCAGCAGCGGCACAGGGGCTGGGGCCAACGTCCTGACTTTC | CASSGTGAGANVLTF
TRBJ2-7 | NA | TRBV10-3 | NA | TGTGCCATAAGAGCGGCGGACGAGCAGTACTTC | CAIRAADEQYF
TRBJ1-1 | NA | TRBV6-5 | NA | TGTGCCAGCAGTTACCCGGGGGGTGCGATTGGAGCTTTCTTT | CASSYPGGAIGAFF
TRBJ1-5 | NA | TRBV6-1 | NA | TGTGCCAGCACCGGCTGGGGTCAGCCCCAGCATTTT | CASTGWGQPQHF
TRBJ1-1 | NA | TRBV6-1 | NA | TGTGCCAGCTCTTTCACTCGGCCGGACCTAGGTATGACTTTCTTT | CASSFTRPDLGMTFF
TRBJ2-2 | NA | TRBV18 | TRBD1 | TGTGCCAGCTCAACCCAGGGGGTCACCGGGGAGCTGTTTTTT | CASSTQGVTGELFF
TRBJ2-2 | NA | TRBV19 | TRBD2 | TGTGCCAGTGCGGCTAGCGGGATGACCGGGGAGCTGTTTTTT | CASAASGMTGELFF
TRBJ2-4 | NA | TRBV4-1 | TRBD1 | TGCGCCAGCAGCCCTTCTGGGACAGGGAGCGCCAAAAACATTCAGTACTTC | CASSPSGTGSAKNIQYF
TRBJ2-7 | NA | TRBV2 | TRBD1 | TGTGCCAGCAGGGACAGGGGGACCTACGAGCAGTACTTC | CASRDRGTYEQYF
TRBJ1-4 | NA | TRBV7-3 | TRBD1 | TGTGCCAGCAGCCTCGACAGGGTATGGCGGTGTGAAAAACTGTTTTTT | CASSLDRVWRCEKLFF